The clone carrying this T cell receptor (beta chain) is labeled as medium-sized. Its antigen is not known. TCRdb reprocessed the reads via MiXCR and lists one record per CDR3 protein. Altogether fewer than 8,500 distinct CDR3 sequences are present, about 15% being singletons, with the ten largest covering 4% to 5.5%. The source of the sample is a study of liver allograft versus peripheral blood T cells. Study context: The authors compared T cell receptor repertoires in transplanted livers with recipients' peripheral blood repertoires.

The CDR3 length is 18 residues. Germline V gene lookup returns CDR1 LGHNT and CDR2 FRNRAP. The V gene end was trimmed by 6 bases and the J gene end by 5 bases; junction bases not matched to a gene: 15. Study observations and caveats: A difference was reportedly observed between T cell receptor repertoires inside liver allografts and those in peripheral blood.

This chain joins TRBV12-5 and TRBJ1-6; TRBD1 aligns across 8 bases. The sequence came from a human patient who had a liver transplant. Some T cells may have come from the graft donor. The CDR3 here is CASGWTGWSVSDNSPLHF. The CDR3 DNA reads TGTGCTAGTGGGTGGACAGGGTGGTCGGTCTCGGATAATTCACCCCTCCACTTT.